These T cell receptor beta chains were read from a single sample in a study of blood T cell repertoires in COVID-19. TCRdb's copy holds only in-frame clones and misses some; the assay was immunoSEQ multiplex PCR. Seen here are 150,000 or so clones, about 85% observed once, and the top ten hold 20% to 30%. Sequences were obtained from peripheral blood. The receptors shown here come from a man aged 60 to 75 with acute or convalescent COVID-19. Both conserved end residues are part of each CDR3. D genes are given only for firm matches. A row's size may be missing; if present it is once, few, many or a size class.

DNA: TGTGCCAGCAGTGAAGAACAGCTCAATCAGCCCCAGCATTTT; CDR3: CASSEEQLNQPQHF; D: NA; J: TRBJ1-5; size: NA; V: TRBV6-1; length: 14
DNA: TGTGCCAGCAGCCAAAACAGGGGGCCCTATGGCTACACCTTC; CDR3: CASSQNRGPYGYTF; D: TRBD1; J: TRBJ1-2; size: NA; V: TRBV3-1/TRBV3-2; length: 14
DNA: TGTGCCAGCAGTTACTCGATTGCGGGGGAGCAGTTCTTC; CDR3: CASSYSIAGEQFF; D: NA; J: TRBJ2-1; size: NA; V: TRBV6-5; length: 13
DNA: TGTGCCAGCTCACCGGAGGGAGGGCAGCCCCAGCATTTT; CDR3: CASSPEGGQPQHF; D: NA; J: TRBJ1-5; size: few; V: TRBV18; length: 13
DNA: TGTGCCTGGAGTCTCCCCCTAAACTATGGCTACACCTTC; CDR3: CAWSLPLNYGYTF; D: NA; J: TRBJ1-2; size: NA; V: TRBV30; length: 13
DNA: TGCGCCAGCAGCTTGGCCACAGATCGGTACCAAGAGACCCAGTACTTC; CDR3: CASSLATDRYQETQYF; D: NA; J: TRBJ2-5; size: NA; V: TRBV5-1; length: 16
DNA: TGTGCCAGCAGCCCCGGGGACAGGTTAAATGAAAAACTGTTTTTT; CDR3: CASSPGDRLNEKLFF; D: TRBD1; J: TRBJ1-4; size: NA; V: TRBV9; length: 15
DNA: TGTGCCAGCAGCCCATTCGGTCGGGGGGAAAAACTGTTTTTT; CDR3: CASSPFGRGEKLFF; D: NA; J: TRBJ1-4; size: few; V: TRBV7-8; length: 14
DNA: TGCAGCGTTTTTGGAGGGGGCGGATATGGCTACACCTTC; CDR3: CSVFGGGGYGYTF; D: TRBD1; J: TRBJ1-2; size: NA; V: TRBV29-1; length: 13
DNA: TGTGCCAGCAGCTCCCGGATTTTTCTAGCGGGGGCGGGCACAGATACGCAGTATTTT; CDR3: CASSSRIFLAGAGTDTQYF; D: TRBD2; J: TRBJ2-3; size: NA; V: TRBV7-9; length: 19
DNA: TGCGCCAGCAGCTTGGACAGCACTGAAGCTTTCTTT; CDR3: CASSLDSTEAFF; D: NA; J: TRBJ1-1; size: NA; V: TRBV5-1; length: 12
DNA: TGTGCCAGCAGGACTAGCGGAAGTTACGAGCAGTACTTC; CDR3: CASRTSGSYEQYF; D: TRBD2; J: TRBJ2-7; size: NA; V: TRBV6-5; length: 13
DNA: TGCGCCAGCAGCCCGGGACTAGCGGGGGGCATGGAGACCCAGTACTTC; CDR3: CASSPGLAGGMETQYF; D: TRBD2; J: TRBJ2-5; size: NA; V: TRBV5-1; length: 16
DNA: TGTGCCAGCAGTGAAGGGCAGGGTGTCTTTAGCAATCAGCCCCAGCATTTT; CDR3: CASSEGQGVFSNQPQHF; D: NA; J: TRBJ1-5; size: NA; V: TRBV6-1; length: 17
DNA: TGTGCCAGTTACTTGGACAGGGCGAACACCGGGGAGCTGTTTTTT; CDR3: CASYLDRANTGELFF; D: TRBD1; J: TRBJ2-2; size: NA; V: TRBV6-5; length: 15
DNA: TGCGCCAGCAGCTTGTCAGGGACATCGAACACCGGGGAGCTGTTTTTT; CDR3: CASSLSGTSNTGELFF; D: NA; J: TRBJ2-2; size: NA; V: TRBV5-1; length: 16
DNA: TGTGCCAGCAGCCCTGGGGGCAACACTGAAGCTTTCTTT; CDR3: CASSPGGNTEAFF; D: NA; J: TRBJ1-1; size: NA; V: TRBV7-3; length: 13
DNA: TGTGCCAGCAGTTACTCGGGGCAGGCGTATAATTCACCCCTCCACTTT; CDR3: CASSYSGQAYNSPLHF; D: NA; J: TRBJ1-6; size: NA; V: TRBV6-5; length: 16
DNA: TGCAGTGCTCACTTCTACAATGAGCAGTTCTTC; CDR3: CSAHFYNEQFF; D: NA; J: TRBJ2-1; size: NA; V: TRBV20-1; length: 11
DNA: TGTGCCAGCAGCTTACCGATGGGGGCCGGGAATTCACCCCTCCACTTT; CDR3: CASSLPMGAGNSPLHF; D: NA; J: TRBJ1-6; size: NA; V: TRBV5-6; length: 16
DNA: TGTGCCAGCAGCATCCGGGGGAACACTGAAGCTTTCTTT; CDR3: CASSIRGNTEAFF; D: NA; J: TRBJ1-1; size: NA; V: TRBV7-2; length: 13
DNA: TGTGCCAGCAGGCACCGGGACAGGGGAAATTCACCCCTCCACTTT; CDR3: CASRHRDRGNSPLHF; D: TRBD1; J: TRBJ1-6; size: NA; V: TRBV7-9; length: 15
DNA: TGTGCCAGCAGCTTAACGGGACAGGGGCGGAACACTGAAGCTTTCTTT; CDR3: CASSLTGQGRNTEAFF; D: TRBD1; J: TRBJ1-1; size: NA; V: TRBV7-3; length: 16
DNA: TGTGCCAGGACTGGGGTGACAAAGGGGTACGAGCAGTACTTC; CDR3: CARTGVTKGYEQYF; D: NA; J: TRBJ2-7; size: few; V: TRBV6-5; length: 14
DNA: TGTGCCAGTAGTGCGGGGCCCGGGGGAACCGGGGAGCTGTTTTTT; CDR3: CASSAGPGGTGELFF; D: NA; J: TRBJ2-2; size: NA; V: TRBV19; length: 15
DNA: TGTGCCAGTAGTATAGGAACGCGCGGGGGCCTCACTGAAGCTTTCTTT; CDR3: CASSIGTRGGLTEAFF; D: NA; J: TRBJ1-1; size: NA; V: TRBV19; length: 16
DNA: TGTGCCAGCAGCCCCCGGACAGGACCGAACACTGAAGCTTTCTTT; CDR3: CASSPRTGPNTEAFF; D: TRBD1; J: TRBJ1-1; size: NA; V: TRBV9; length: 15
DNA: TGCGCCAGCAGCCAAGAACAGCTCCTAACCAGTGAGACCCAGTACTTC; CDR3: CASSQEQLLTSETQYF; D: NA; J: TRBJ2-5; size: NA; V: TRBV4-1; length: 16
DNA: TGTGCCAGCAGTTTCCCTAGCGGGAGGATTGCTGAGCAGTTCTTC; CDR3: CASSFPSGRIAEQFF; D: TRBD2; J: TRBJ2-1; size: NA; V: TRBV6-2/TRBV6-3; length: 15
DNA: TGTGCCAGCTCACCACGACAGGGGGCCTTCATGAACACTGAAGCTTTCTTT; CDR3: CASSPRQGAFMNTEAFF; D: TRBD1; J: TRBJ1-1; size: NA; V: TRBV18; length: 17
DNA: TGCAGCGTTGTAGACAGACAAACTAATGAAAAACTGTTTTTT; CDR3: CSVVDRQTNEKLFF; D: NA; J: TRBJ1-4; size: NA; V: TRBV29-1; length: 14
DNA: TGCGCCAGCAGCTTTTCACAGGGTGAGGGGGGCTACACCTTC; CDR3: CASSFSQGEGGYTF; D: NA; J: TRBJ1-2; size: NA; V: TRBV5-1; length: 14
DNA: TGTGCCAGCAGCCGTAGACAGGGGCTAATGAACACTGAAGCTTTCTTT; CDR3: CASSRRQGLMNTEAFF; D: TRBD1; J: TRBJ1-1; size: NA; V: TRBV14; length: 16
DNA: TGCGCCAGCAGTCGTATGATCGCGGGAGCGGGAGATACGCAGTATTTT; CDR3: CASSRMIAGAGDTQYF; D: TRBD2; J: TRBJ2-3; size: NA; V: TRBV4-1; length: 16
DNA: TGTGCCAGCAGTGTTAGACGCCAGCGAGAGCAGTTCTTC; CDR3: CASSVRRQREQFF; D: NA; J: TRBJ2-1; size: NA; V: TRBV7-9; length: 13
DNA: TGTGCCAGCAGCTCTAGCGGGACCGGGGAGACCCAGTACTTC; CDR3: CASSSSGTGETQYF; D: TRBD2; J: TRBJ2-5; size: NA; V: TRBV5-4; length: 14
DNA: TGTGCCAGCAGCGTAGACATCGCTAGCACAGATACGCAGTATTTT; CDR3: CASSVDIASTDTQYF; D: NA; J: TRBJ2-3; size: once; V: TRBV9; length: 15